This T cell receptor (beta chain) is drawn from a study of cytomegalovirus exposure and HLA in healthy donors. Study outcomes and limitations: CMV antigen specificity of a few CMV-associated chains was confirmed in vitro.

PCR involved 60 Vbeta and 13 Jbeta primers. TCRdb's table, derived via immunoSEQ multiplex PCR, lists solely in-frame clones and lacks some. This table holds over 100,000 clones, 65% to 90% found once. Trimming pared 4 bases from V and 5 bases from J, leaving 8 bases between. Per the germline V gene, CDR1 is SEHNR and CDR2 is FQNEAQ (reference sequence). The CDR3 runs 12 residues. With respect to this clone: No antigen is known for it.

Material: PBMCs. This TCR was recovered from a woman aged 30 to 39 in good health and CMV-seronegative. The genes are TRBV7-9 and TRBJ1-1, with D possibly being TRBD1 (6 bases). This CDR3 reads CASSSRGTEAFF. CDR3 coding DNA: TGTGCCAGCAGCTCCAGGGGAACTGAAGCTTTCTTT.